The clone carrying this T cell receptor (beta chain) turned up a few times. Its target is not known. The CDR3 is made up of 14 amino acids. The germline V gene has CDR1 SEHNR and CDR2 FQNEAQ (reference sequence). V lost 5 bases and J 2 bases, leaving 13 bases between the germline ends. This sample's treatment: oral pan-JAK inhibitor, 5-10 mg twice daily. It was cDNA, reverse transcribed from extracted RNA, that served as the sequencing template. TCRdb's table, derived via immunoSEQ multiplex PCR, lists solely in-frame clones and lacks some. The repertoire holds around 270,000 clones, with roughly 64% as singletons. The sample belongs to a study of CD8+ T cells in alopecia areata. At the level of the study: Treated patients swallowed 5 to 10 mg of oral tofacitinib twice daily.

Findings and caveats of the study: For patients receiving tofacitinib, scalp clonality and expanded CD8+ clones among the top 100 significantly decreased. TCRs were shared less clearly across patients than in mice, possibly for HLA-related reasons. Persistence of many expanded lesional clones was seen in scalp and blood during tofacitinib.

The chain links TRBV7-9 to TRBJ2-7; D gene uncertain. The TCR was taken from a human donor with alopecia areata. The source was CD4+ T cells sorted from blood, collected at week 24, from a patient treated with tofacitinib. CDR3 region: CASSPQTGPYEQYF. The CDR3 bases are TGTGCCAGCAGCCCTCAGACTGGTCCCTACGAGCAGTACTTC.